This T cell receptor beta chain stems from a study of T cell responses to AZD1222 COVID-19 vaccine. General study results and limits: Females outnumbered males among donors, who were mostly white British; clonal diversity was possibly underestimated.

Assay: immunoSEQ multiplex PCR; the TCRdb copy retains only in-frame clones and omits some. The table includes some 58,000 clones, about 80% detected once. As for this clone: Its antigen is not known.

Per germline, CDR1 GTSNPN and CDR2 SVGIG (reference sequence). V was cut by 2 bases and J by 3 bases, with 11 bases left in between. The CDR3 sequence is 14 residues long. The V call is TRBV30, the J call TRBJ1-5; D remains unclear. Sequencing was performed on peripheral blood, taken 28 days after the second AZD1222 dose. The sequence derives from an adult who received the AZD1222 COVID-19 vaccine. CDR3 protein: CAWSLGSYNQPQHF. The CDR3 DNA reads TGTGCCTGGAGTTTGGGATCCTACAATCAGCCCCAGCATTTT.